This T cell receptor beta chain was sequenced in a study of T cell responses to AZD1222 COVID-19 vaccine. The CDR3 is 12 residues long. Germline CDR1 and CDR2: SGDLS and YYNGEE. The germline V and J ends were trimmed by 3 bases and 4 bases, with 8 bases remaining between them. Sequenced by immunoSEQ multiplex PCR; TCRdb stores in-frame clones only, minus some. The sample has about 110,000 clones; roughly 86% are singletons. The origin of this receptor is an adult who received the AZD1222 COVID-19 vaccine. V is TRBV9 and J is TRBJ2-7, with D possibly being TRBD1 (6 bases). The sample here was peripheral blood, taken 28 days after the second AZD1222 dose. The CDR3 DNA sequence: TGTGCCAGCAGCGGCCAGGGGTACGAGCAGTACTTC. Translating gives CASSGQGYEQYF.